This is a list of T cell receptor beta chains from one sample in a study of Tregs in tolerant kidney transplant recipients. The protocol was immunoSEQ multiplex PCR, while the TCRdb copy is restricted to in-frame clones and leaves out a portion. The sample consists of under 300,000 clones, about four fifths of them appearing once. Sequencing was done on a sample of CD4+ T cells from blood. These receptors came from a human donor in good health. CDR3s include the opening cysteine and the closing phenylalanine or tryptophan. A D gene is named only where the DNA matches it firmly. The listing skips clone size in some rows; elsewhere it reads once, few, many or a size class.

v_gene	d_gene	abundance	j_gene	CDR3nt	CDR3aa
TRBV7-2	.	.	TRBJ1-4	TGTGCCAGCAGCTTAGGCCCCGGGGGGGCAACTAATGAAAAACTGTTTTTT	CASSLGPGGATNEKLFF
TRBV6-1	.	few	TRBJ1-5	TGTGCCAGCTGCCTCGGCGAGGGGTGGACCCAGCATTTT	CASCLGEGWTQHF
TRBV29-1	TRBD1	.	TRBJ2-1	TGCAGCGTAAGACAGGGGGGTCTGTTCTTC	CSVRQGGLFF
TRBV5-6	TRBD1	few	TRBJ1-5	TGTGCCAGCAGCTTGATGACAGGGGATCAGCCCCAGCATTTT	CASSLMTGDQPQHF
TRBV5-1	.	.	TRBJ2-1	TGCGCCAGCAGCTTGACTAGCTGGGCATCGTCCTACAATGAGCAGTTCTTC	CASSLTSWASSYNEQFF
TRBV5-4	.	.	TRBJ1-5	TGTGCCAGCAGCCCGGATCCACGGAGCAATCAGCCCCAGCATTTT	CASSPDPRSNQPQHF
TRBV27	.	.	TRBJ2-7	TGTGCCAGCACCCCCACTTGGGGGAATCGTAATGGACAGTACTTC	CASTPTWGNRNGQYF
TRBV28	.	.	TRBJ1-1	TGTGCCAGCACCCAGACAGGACACCATCTGAACACTGAAGCTTTCTTT	CASTQTGHHLNTEAFF
TRBV4-1	.	.	TRBJ1-1	TGCGCCAGCAGCCAAGGCTTCCGGGACTTCCCTGAAGCTTTCTTT	CASSQGFRDFPEAFF
TRBV19	.	.	TRBJ1-2	TGTGCCAGTAGTAAACAGGCCCTCAGAGGGGGCTACACCTTC	CASSKQALRGGYTF
TRBV30	TRBD1	.	TRBJ1-4	TGTGCCTGCCCGGGACAGCTTAATGAAAAACTGTTTTTT	CACPGQLNEKLFF
TRBV29-1	.	.	TRBJ2-2	TGCAGCGTCAGGACGGGATTGAACACCGGGGAGCTGTTTTTT	CSVRTGLNTGELFF
TRBV18	.	.	TRBJ1-5	TGTGCCAGCTCTCGTCGGACAGACAATCAGCCCCAGCATTTT	CASSRRTDNQPQHF
TRBV11-3	.	.	TRBJ2-2	TGTGCCAGCAGCTTAGCCACAGGGACCGGGGAGCTGTTTTTT	CASSLATGTGELFF
TRBV6-1	TRBD1	few	TRBJ2-7	TGTGCCAGCTTAGGGACAGGGCTCTCCTACGAGCAGTACTTC	CASLGTGLSYEQYF
TRBV4-1	TRBD1	.	TRBJ2-2	TGCGCCAGCAGCCAAGCCGCGATCAGACAGGGGGTTCGATACACCGGGGAGCTGTTTTTT	CASSQAAIRQGVRYTGELFF
TRBV18	TRBD1	.	TRBJ1-2	TGTGCCAGCTCACCATGTGGGACAGGGTTCGCCTATGGCTACACCTTC	CASSPCGTGFAYGYTF
TRBV9	.	.	TRBJ1-1	TGTGCCAGCAGCGTTGGGGGGGCTAGGTACACTGAAGCTTTCTTT	CASSVGGARYTEAFF
TRBV7-3	.	.	TRBJ2-6	TGTGCCAGCAGCTTATCGGGTTCAGGGGCCAACGTCCTGACTTTC	CASSLSGSGANVLTF
TRBV5-4	TRBD2	.	TRBJ2-3	TGTGCCAGCAGCTTGGTGGGACTAGCGGGAGGGCCGTCAGATACGCAGTATTTT	CASSLVGLAGGPSDTQYF
TRBV20-1	.	.	TRBJ2-3	TGCAGTGCTCCGGGGGCAGATACGCAGTATTTT	CSAPGADTQYF
TRBV6-5	TRBD2	few	TRBJ2-7	TGTGCCAGCAGTTACTCCGGGACTAGCGGAACCTACGAGCAGTACTTC	CASSYSGTSGTYEQYF
TRBV6-6	TRBD1	.	TRBJ1-1	TGTGCCAGCAGTGGACAGGGGAGAGGCACTGAAGCTTTCTTT	CASSGQGRGTEAFF
TRBV18	.	.	TRBJ1-2	TGTGCCAGCTCACCACAGGATTACTATGGCTACACCTTC	CASSPQDYYGYTF
TRBV6-5	.	.	TRBJ2-5	TGTGCCAGCAGTTACGGTGGCGATCAAGAGACCCAGTACTTC	CASSYGGDQETQYF
TRBV18	.	.	TRBJ2-3	TGTGCCAGCTCACCACCGACGACCAGGAGCACAGATACGCAGTATTTT	CASSPPTTRSTDTQYF
TRBV30	.	.	TRBJ2-7	TGTGCCTGGAGGCTACGGAACTACGAGCAGTACTTC	CAWRLRNYEQYF
TRBV5-6	TRBD2	.	TRBJ2-3	TGTGCCAGCAGCACCGGGACTAGCGGGAGAGATGGGTACGCAGATACGCAGTATTTT	CASSTGTSGRDGYADTQYF
TRBV13	.	once	TRBJ1-2	TGTGCCAGCAGCTTATGGCCAGGGGAAGGGGATGGCTACACCTTC	CASSLWPGEGDGYTF
TRBV12-5	TRBD2	.	TRBJ2-2	TGTGCTAGTGGTTTACCAGGCGGGGGGCGGAACACCGGGGAGCTGTTTTTT	CASGLPGGGRNTGELFF
TRBV5-1	TRBD2	once	TRBJ2-2	TGCGCCAGCAGCTTGGATCGTCTAGCGGGAACGGGCGGGGAGCTGTTTTTT	CASSLDRLAGTGGELFF